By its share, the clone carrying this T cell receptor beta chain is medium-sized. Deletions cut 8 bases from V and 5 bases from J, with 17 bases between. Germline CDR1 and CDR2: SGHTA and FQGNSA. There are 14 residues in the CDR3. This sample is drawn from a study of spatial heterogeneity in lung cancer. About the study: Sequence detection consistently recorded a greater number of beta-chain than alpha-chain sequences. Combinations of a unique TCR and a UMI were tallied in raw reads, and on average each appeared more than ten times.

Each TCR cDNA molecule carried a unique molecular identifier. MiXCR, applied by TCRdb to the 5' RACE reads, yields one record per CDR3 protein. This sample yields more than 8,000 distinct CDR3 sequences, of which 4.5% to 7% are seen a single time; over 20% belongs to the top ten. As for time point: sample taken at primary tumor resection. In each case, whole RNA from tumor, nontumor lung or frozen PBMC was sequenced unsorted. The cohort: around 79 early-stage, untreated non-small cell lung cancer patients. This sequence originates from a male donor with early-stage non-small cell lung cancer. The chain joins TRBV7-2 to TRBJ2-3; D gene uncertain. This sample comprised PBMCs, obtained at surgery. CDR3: CASQTPGGVDTQYF. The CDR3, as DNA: TGTGCCAGCCAAACCCCCGGCGGAGTAGATACGCAGTATTTT.